This TCR beta chain was observed in a study of T-cell reconstitution after alpha-beta-depleted transplantation in children. Points on this clonotype: Antigen: not known.

The CDR3 has 15 residues. CDR1 DFQATT and CDR2 SNEGSKA come from the germline V gene (reference sequence). Trimming took off 7 bases at V and 1 base at J, with 18 bases between the two ends. TCRbeta library preparation incorporated unique molecular identifiers. TCRdb analysed the PCR reads with MiXCR anew, one entry per CDR3 protein. Of about 980,000 distinct CDR3 sequences in the sample, about 30% were seen once. Study observations and caveats: T-cell counts and diversity were attributed mostly to newly produced T cells one year after transplant. Reportedly, only several hundred clones from non-depleted graft cells drove alpha-beta T-cell counts at about two months.

The material was PBMCs, mostly from graft donor cells, obtained 360 days after TCRalphabeta/CD19-depleted stem cell transplant. This clonotype originated in a boy younger than two who had a stem cell transplant for SCID, so the T cells may come from the graft donor. V gene TRBV20-1 combines with J gene TRBJ2-3; no clear D gene. CDR3 protein: CSVASPGPGTDTQYF. CDR3 DNA sequence: TGCAGTGTCGCCTCCCCAGGTCCAGGCACAGATACGCAGTATTTT.